This TCR beta chain was documented in a study of blood T cell repertoires in COVID-19 (dated by TCRdb to 2018 to 2021). Broadly, across the study: Samples from collaborators originated in the United States, Italy and Spain and spanned both the acute and convalescent phases of COVID-19. The samples were drawn from two sources: the first 160 participants of the ongoing ImmuneRACE study, and 950 to 1,500 subjects contributed by 6 global collaborators. The repertoires were released in a freely available public database meant as a resource for research on the immune response to SARS-CoV-2. Where available, HLA class I and class II types were obtained from metadata supplied by the sample provider rather than from assay-based typing. Nearly every sample came with metadata listing a de-identified subject ID, COVID-19 status, age in years and sex. The prospective study material was composed of cDNA or gDNA derived from T cells, B-cell-depleted T cells, or PBMCs. Deeply sampled blood TCRbeta repertoires from subjects exposed to, actively infected with, or recovered from COVID-19 were included in the dataset.

The immunoSEQ Assay, a bias-controlled multiplex PCR, was used to amplify TCRbeta CDR3 regions from genomic DNA. In the authors' own workflow: Nucleated cell counts per sample were estimated from amplification of reference gene primers within the assay. To quantify the absolute abundance of each unique TCRbeta CDR3 rearrangement, sequence reads were collapsed and filtered. Productive Simpson clonality was computed per sample as the square root of Simpson's diversity index over productive rearrangements. TCRdb obtained this table from immuneACCESS and retained in-frame rearrangements with V and J assigned. These tables miss some clones; where compared with another copy, unresolved V genes account for less than half of the shortfall, and the remainder is unexplained. V and J calls and clone size follow that table, whereas D and trimming were derived from the DNA. The sample contains roughly 120,000 clones, about 86% of them found a single time. Roughly 7.9% of the sample is held by the ten biggest clonotypes.

Summary of the overall study and its limitations: Clinical and demographic metadata were provided uncurated, with the amount varying by source and participant.

The germline V gene yields LGHNA for CDR1 and YSLEER for CDR2. Relative to germline, V is missing 3 bases and J is missing 2 bases, with 2 bases of the junction outside any gene match. The CDR3 contains 15 residues, cysteine and phenylalanine counted. Of all the DNA, just the CDR3 is kept, 45 bases in frame from base 1. Samples from volunteer blood donors who had recovered from COVID-19 were contributed by a second Seattle source. Whole blood was collected in K2EDTA tubes by collaborating institutions according to the institutions' own protocols. Collaborator samples were shipped for TCRbeta analysis as frozen whole blood, isolated PBMCs, or DNA extracted from either sample type. In regard to this clone: No cognate antigen has been identified for it. One base away there is no much larger clone; base qualities are not given.

The sample consisted of peripheral blood. The sequence links TRBV4-3 to TRBJ2-3; a stretch of 10 junction bases matches TRBD2. This receptor was obtained from a man aged 65 to 85 who had recovered from COVID-19. The CDR3 loop reads CASSQSGRATDTQYF. The base sequence is TGCGCCAGCAGCCAGAGCGGGAGGGCCACAGATACGCAGTATTTT.